This entry lists 21 T cell receptor beta chains sequenced from one sample in a study of early T cells in non-severe SARS-CoV-2 infection. TCRdb reprocessed the 5' RACE reads via MiXCR and lists one record per CDR3 protein. The sample has 45,000 to 65,000 distinct CDR3 sequences, around 12% seen once. Sequencing used whole blood, obtained at baseline. The source of these receptors is an adult who was a healthcare worker with PCR-confirmed SARS-CoV-2 infection or an uninfected control (not recorded which).

This clonotype was detected many times. The chain employs TRBV24-1 and TRBJ2-3, with 12 bases that match TRBD2. V lost 3 bases to trimming and J lost 6 bases; unmatched junction nucleotides: 3. Looked up from germline, CDR1 is KGHDR and CDR2 is SFDVKD. The CDR3 is made up of 15 amino acids. This CDR3 reads CATSDRLAGADTQYF. DNA for the CDR3: TGTGCCACCAGTGATCGACTAGCGGGAGCGGATACGCAGTATTTT.

This clonotype was observed a handful of times. The rearrangement joins TRBV6-2 or TRBV6-3 to TRBJ2-1; a weak D match, TRBD1 (6 bases). Germline V gives CDR1 MNHEY, CDR2 SVGEGT. The CDR3 covers 13 residues. V was pared by 5 bases and J by 4 bases, with 9 bases between. This CDR3 is CASSRTEYNEQFF. Written as DNA, the CDR3 is TGTGCCAGCAGTCGGACAGAGTACAATGAGCAGTTCTTC.

The V call is TRBV7-2, the J call TRBJ2-5; no reliable D call. This CDR3 spans 15 amino acids. Per germline, CDR1 SGHTA and CDR2 FQGNSA. V gave up 0 bases and J gave up 2 bases, with 10 bases separating them. The CDR3 sequence is CASSLASKTQETQYF. In DNA, the CDR3 is TGTGCCAGCAGCTTAGCGTCGAAAACGCAAGAGACCCAGTACTTC.

The V gene is TRBV2, the J gene TRBJ1-5; a weak D match, TRBD1 (5 bases). The V gene lost 1 base and the J gene lost 5 bases, with 12 bases spanning the gap. Germline V CDR1 and CDR2: SNHLY, FYNNEI. The CDR3 extends over 15 amino acids. The CDR3 protein is CASSEVQGGYQPQHF. The CDR3 coding sequence is TGTGCCAGCAGTGAAGTCCAGGGAGGATATCAGCCCCAGCATTTT.

This chain links TRBV28 with TRBJ2-3; 9 nucleotides align to TRBD2. CDR3 length: 15 amino acids. V shed 8 bases, J shed 2 bases, and the junction held 8 bases outside the gene matches. Per germline, CDR1 MDHEN and CDR2 SYDVKM. The CDR3 sequence is CASSSGRWDTDTQYF. The CDR3 bases are TGTGCCAGCTCGAGCGGGAGGTGGGACACAGATACGCAGTATTTT.

This clonotype was counted ten times or more. CDR3 bases: TGTGCCAGCAGCTTGCTGGGGCAGGGTTACGAAAAACTGTTTTTT. Protein sequence: CASSLLGQGYEKLFF. This chain connects TRBV7-9 to TRBJ1-4, with D perhaps matching TRBD1 (5 bases). This CDR3 comprises 15 residues. Trimming pared 3 bases from V and 8 bases from J, leaving 16 bases between. Germline V gives CDR1 SEHNR, CDR2 FQNEAQ (reference sequence).

A remark on this clonotype: A read error may explain this, as a much larger clone is one base away. J is TRBJ2-3 and V is TRBV11-2; D not resolved. Germline V gene sequence: CDR1 SGHAT, CDR2 FQNNGV. This CDR3 is built from 14 residues. In DNA, the CDR3 is TGTGCCAGCAGCTTGTTAGACAAGTCGGATATGCAGTATTTT. It specifies CASSLLDKSDMQYF.

This clonotype was counted ten times or more. The chain employs TRBV20-1 and TRBJ1-5; D not resolved. The ends were cut back, 3 bases at V and 1 base at J, with 4 bases in the middle. This CDR3 region has 12 residues. Looked up from germline, CDR1 is DFQATT and CDR2 is SNEGSKA (reference sequence). In DNA form, the CDR3 reads TGCAGTGCTAGTTACAGCAATCAGCCCCAGCATTTT. Translating it yields CSASYSNQPQHF.

CDR3: CASSWGQTYNEQFF. Here the CDR3 DNA reads TGTGCCAGCAGTTGGGGACAGACCTACAATGAGCAGTTCTTC. The chain links TRBV6-5 to TRBJ2-1; TRBD1 aligns across 7 bases. CDR3 length: 14 amino acids. CDR1 is MNHEY, CDR2 SVGAGI, per germline. V lost 4 bases, J lost 2 bases, and 2 bases stayed unmatched.

This chain connects TRBV7-9 to TRBJ1-6; tentatively, D is TRBD1 (5 bases). The CDR3 totals 15 residues. V shed 4 bases and J shed 6 bases, with 13 bases lying between them. The germline V gene has CDR1 SEHNR and CDR2 FQNEAQ (reference sequence). Written as DNA, the CDR3 is TGTGCCAGCAGCTCTTTACCAGGGTTTAATTCACCCCTCCACTTT. Translated: CASSSLPGFNSPLHF. The variable domain in full, with the rest retrieved from reference TRBV7-9 and TRBJ1-6, is DTGVSQNPRHKITKRGQNVTFRCDPISEHNRLYWYRQTLGQGPEFLTYFQNEAQLEKSRLLSDRFSAERPKGSFSTLEIQRTEQGDSAMYLCASSSLPGFNSPLHFGNGTRLTVT.

There are many counts of this clonotype. The chain recombines TRBV12-3 or TRBV12-4 with TRBJ2-6, with TRBD1 matching over 11 bases. This CDR3 is built from 19 residues. The junction had 7 bases not matched to a gene; V was cut back by 3 bases and J by 0 bases. In nucleotides, the CDR3 is TGTGCCAGCAGTTTCTACGCCGGGACAGGGGGCTCTGGGGCCAACGTCCTGACTTTC. Its translation: CASSFYAGTGGSGANVLTF.

The table lists this clonotype with a few counts. The chain carries TRBV7-2 and TRBJ2-5; D is unresolved. CDR3 length: 17 amino acids. The V end lost 3 bases, the J end lost 1 base, and 18 bases lay between the germline ends. The germline gives CDR1 SGHTA, CDR2 FQGNSA. The CDR3 is CASSFLGRTSGQETQYF. CDR3 DNA: TGTGCCAGCAGCTTCCTAGGCCGTACATCGGGCCAAGAGACCCAGTACTTC.

This clonotype has only a few counts. V usage is TRBV24-1 and J usage is TRBJ2-2; no clear D gene. Trimming took 3 bases from V and 0 from J, leaving 7 bases between them. CDR3 size: 15 residues. Germline CDR1 KGHDR, CDR2 SFDVKD. The CDR3 sequence is CATSDPRSNTGELFF. The CDR3 DNA reads TGTGCCACCAGTGATCCCAGATCGAACACCGGGGAGCTGTTTTTT.

This sequence joins TRBV7-2 and TRBJ2-5; D is perhaps TRBD2 (6 bases). Germline CDR1 is SGHTA and CDR2 is FQGNSA. This CDR3 spans 15 amino acids. Trimming pared 1 base from V and 2 bases from J, leaving 11 bases between. The CDR3 sequence: CASSLGLAKQETQYF. CDR3 nucleotide sequence: TGTGCCAGCAGCTTAGGGCTAGCGAAACAAGAGACCCAGTACTTC.

J is TRBJ2-7 and V is TRBV21-1. TRBV21-1 counts as a pseudogene. The CDR3 totals 8 residues. The DNA of the CDR3 is TGTGCCAGCAGCACCCAACCCTTC. It codes for CASSTQPF.

This clonotype was seen ten or more times. The chain is built from TRBV7-2 and TRBJ2-1, with D possibly matching TRBD1 (6 bases). V was clipped by 3 bases and J by 3 bases, with 12 bases between them. The CDR3 loop spans 15 amino acids. CDR1 SGHTA and CDR2 FQGNSA come from the germline V gene. CDR3 residues: CASSFGGTNYNEQFF. Here the CDR3 DNA reads TGTGCCAGCAGCTTTGGGGGCACGAACTACAATGAGCAGTTCTTC.

This clonotype occurred a few times. The gene calls are TRBV3-1 and TRBJ1-5; 7 positions agree with TRBD1. Germline-derived CDR1 and CDR2 are LGHDT and YNNKEL (reference sequence). The CDR3 has 15 amino acids. V gave up 0 bases and J gave up 9 bases; unmatched junction bases: 8. CDR3 bases: TGTGCCAGCAGCCAAGATACGACAGGGAGAAGGCCCCAGCATTTT. Amino acid sequence: CASSQDTTGRRPQHF.

This clonotype was observed a handful of times. This chain connects TRBV4-1 to TRBJ1-2, with 8 bases aligning to TRBD1. J lost 3 bases, V lost 0 bases, and 3 bases had no gene match. The CDR3 is 15 residues long. The germline CDR1 and CDR2 sequences are MGHRA and YSYEKL. This CDR3 reads CASSQDQGQDYGYTF. DNA of the CDR3: TGCGCCAGCAGCCAAGATCAGGGACAGGACTATGGCTACACCTTC.

V gene TRBV28 combines with J gene TRBJ2-3, with 7 bases fitting TRBD2. V lost 1 base, J lost 0 bases, and 4 bases stayed unmatched. CDR1 and CDR2 from the germline V gene are MDHEN and SYDVKM. The CDR3 consists of 16 residues. The DNA of the CDR3 is TGTGCCAGCAGTTTATTTCGCGGGGGTAGCACAGATACGCAGTATTTT. Protein sequence: CASSLFRGGSTDTQYF.

This clonotype was seen a few times. This chain connects TRBV7-9 to TRBJ1-1; TRBD1 matches at 7 bases. J was trimmed by 4 bases and V by 4 bases; bases with no gene match: 12. CDR1 and CDR2 from the germline V gene are SEHNR and FQNEAQ (reference sequence). This CDR3 contains 16 residues. CDR3 region: CASSSDRVLFSTEAFF. In DNA form, the CDR3 reads TGTGCCAGCAGCTCTGACAGGGTCCTTTTCTCCACTGAAGCTTTCTTT.

The chain employs TRBV5-1 and TRBJ2-1, with 7 positions matching TRBD2. The CDR3 runs 14 residues. Looked up from germline, CDR1 is SGHRS and CDR2 is YFSETQ. V was pared by 7 bases and J by 8 bases, with 12 bases of the junction left unmatched. The CDR3 region is CASELGGAGDEQFF. The DNA of the CDR3 is TGCGCCAGCGAATTGGGAGGGGCGGGCGATGAGCAGTTCTTC. The full variable domain, its missing parts supplied by reference TRBV5-1 and TRBJ2-1, is KAGVTQTPRYLIKTRGQQVTLSCSPISGHRSVSWYQQTPGQGLQFLFEYFSETQRNKGNFPGRFSGRQFSNSRSEMNVSTLELGDSALYLCASELGGAGDEQFFGPGTRLTVL.